This T cell receptor (beta chain) was retrieved from a study of tumor-infiltrating lymphocytes in oesophageal squamous cell carcinoma. This clonotype was detected many times. TCRdb ran MiXCR on the PCR reads and lists one entry per CDR3 protein. The sample holds over 3,500 distinct CDR3 sequences, more than 13% seen once. The clonotype was recovered from a male donor with esophageal squamous cell carcinoma. The material sequenced was esophageal tumor tissue.

CDR3 amino acids: CASNKGLDGGYTF. CDR3 in DNA: TGTGCCAGCAACAAGGGATTAGACGGTGGCTACACCTTC. The V call is TRBV27, the J call TRBJ1-2; no reliable D call. V lost 7 bases and J lost 7, with 16 bases in between. The germline gives CDR1 MNHEY, CDR2 SMNVEV (reference sequence). There are 13 residues in the CDR3.